The TCR beta chain under discussion was sequenced for a study of shared clonotypes between healthy human individuals. Whole-study results and caveats: Some naive CD4 clonotypes, 4% to 6%, turned up in common across several donors.

It was CD45RO-negative cells, positively selected for CCR7, that made up naive CD8 cells, with terminally differentiated effector memory CD45RA+ cells excluded. All donors were Caucasian adults living in Nashville, Tennessee. This clone turned up a few times. What it binds is unknown. In germline, CDR1 is SGDLS, CDR2 YYNGEE. With 2 bases removed from V and 3 bases from J, the gap between germline ends came to 14 bases. This CDR3 has 15 residues. The study ran the assay at deep level. The authors distributed each subset's genomic DNA evenly over several immunoSEQ plates. Using immunoSEQ multiplex PCR, the repertoire was profiled, and TCRdb retains in-frame clones only, with some absent. In the table there are around 2.1 million clones, roughly 91% of which are singletons.

This chain connects TRBV9 to TRBJ1-2; D gene unclear. The clonotype comes from a man between 18 and 35 years old in good health. Some clones in this sample may be carry-over from other donors' samples. The sequencing sample was made of naive CD8+ T cells from PBMCs. This chain's CDR3 is CASSVGSRGDYGYTF. In DNA form, the CDR3 reads TGTGCCAGCAGCGTGGGGAGCCGCGGAGACTATGGCTACACCTTC.